The clone carrying this T cell receptor beta chain has a handful of counts. Its antigen is undetermined. The CDR3 extends over 18 amino acids. The germline V gene has CDR1 SEHNR and CDR2 FQNEAQ (reference sequence). Trimming took 5 bases from V and 3 from J; bases not matched to a gene: 12. The data were obtained in a study of T-cell memory formation after mild COVID-19. For the study at large: Clusters were largely donor specific. Study results and caveats: Clones contracting across day 15 to 85 had a balanced CD4/CD8 profile; later expanding clones leaned CD4+.

MiXCR, applied by TCRdb to the 5' RACE reads, yields one record per CDR3 protein. The sample lists roughly 68,000 distinct CDR3 sequences, 16% occurring once. This sequence originates from an adult woman who had mild COVID-19 (a few samples of this study predate the infection). Cell type and time point are not known. The genes are TRBV7-9 and TRBJ2-1, with TRBD2 identical over 11 bases. Sequencing was performed on PBMCs or a T cell subset sorted from them (not recorded which). Written as DNA, the CDR3 is TGTGCCAGCAGCCAGATTGCGGCCGGGACTAGCGGCTACAATGAGCAGTTCTTC. Protein product: CASSQIAAGTSGYNEQFF.